This passage covers 9 T cell receptor beta chains from one sample sequenced in a study of graft-versus-host responses after intestinal transplantation (dated by TCRdb to 2020 to 2023). The time point label, read with the paper, signifies: cells obtained before transplantation from donor or recipient. No antigen has been assigned to these receptors. Libraries were built with the immunoSEQ multiplex PCR assay. TCRdb mirrors the immuneACCESS table, restricted to in-frame sequences. Some clones are absent from its copies; in checked studies, under half trace to an unresolved V gene, and the reason for the others is unknown. Here the sample has 45,000 to 60,000 clones; 85% to 95% occur a single time. Around 0.25% of the sample goes to the ten largest clones. The material was unstimulated CD8+ T cells sorted from spleen or lymph node cells, obtained before transplant. These TCRs come from a human donor who was the organ donor for an intestinal transplant.

This chain connects TRBV4-2 to TRBJ1-2; TRBD1 matches 9 bases. The CDR3 sequence is 17 residues long. V gave up 0 bases and J gave up 4 bases; unmatched junction bases: 9. Per germline, CDR1 LGHNA and CDR2 YNFKEQ. The CDR3 DNA reads TGTGCCAGCAGCCAAGAAGGTTTCGGACAGGGGCTCTATGGCTACACCTTC. As protein: CASSQEGFGQGLYGYTF.

The chain couples TRBV5-4 to TRBJ2-5; unclear D gene. V lost 4 bases and J lost 5, with 9 bases in between. The germline gives CDR1 SGHNT, CDR2 YYREEE (reference sequence). The CDR3 contains 12 residues. Here the CDR3 reads CASSHEAETQYF. The CDR3 DNA sequence: TGTGCCAGCAGCCACGAAGCGGAGACCCAGTACTTC.

This clone has just a few counts. The gene calls are TRBV6-5 and TRBJ1-1; maybe TRBD1 (6 bases). The germline V and J ends were trimmed by 7 bases and 6 bases, with 15 bases remaining between them. Germline CDR1 is MNHEY and CDR2 is SVGAGI. The CDR3 has 13 residues. The CDR3 sequence: CASIPRGGPEAFF. CDR3 sequence (DNA): TGTGCCAGCATTCCTAGGGGGGGTCCTGAAGCTTTCTTT.

With regard to this clone: The germline gene is not matched at one end of the junction; a read error may be the cause. V is TRBV6-1 and J is TRBJ2-7; D is possibly TRBD1 (5 bases). This CDR3 spans 13 amino acids. Germline loops: CDR1 MNHNS, CDR2 SASEGT. The CDR3 coding sequence is TGTGCCAGCAGTGAATTAGGGGTCCTCGAGCGGTACTTC. Translated, it gives CASSELGVLERYF.

This chain uses TRBV7-9 with TRBJ2-6; 11 bases are a match to TRBD1. J gave up 3 bases and V 2 bases, and 9 bases lay outside the gene matches. The CDR3 is 19 amino acids. Germline V gives CDR1 SEHNR, CDR2 FQNEAQ (reference sequence). The CDR3, as DNA: TGTGCCAGCAGCTTACTCTTAGGGACAGGGGGGAATGGGGCCAACGTCCTGACTTTC. Translation: CASSLLLGTGGNGANVLTF.

The chain has TRBV19 and TRBJ2-7; D remains ambiguous. This CDR3 has 11 amino acids. Germline V gene data show CDR1 as LNHDA and CDR2 as SQIVND (reference sequence). Trimming pared 1 base from V and 3 bases from J, leaving 1 base between. The CDR3, as DNA: TGTGCCAGTAGTATAGGCTACGAGCAGTACTTC. The encoded protein is CASSIGYEQYF.

The V gene is TRBV5-1, the J gene TRBJ2-3, with no clear D. The V end lost 4 bases, the J end lost 1 base, and 10 bases lay between the germline ends. Germline CDR1 SGHRS, CDR2 YFSETQ. The CDR3 has 14 residues. The CDR3 region has the DNA TGCGCCAGCAGCCCCGAGGTGGGCACAGATACGCAGTATTTT. It yields the protein CASSPEVGTDTQYF.

The chain joins TRBV4-2 to TRBJ2-7, with 9 bases that match TRBD1. CDR3 size: 14 residues. CDR1 is LGHNA and CDR2 is YNFKEQ in the germline V gene. V was clipped by 4 bases and J by 2 bases; unmatched bases: 3. CDR3 in DNA: TGTGCCAGCAGCCCCAGGACAGGGGCCTACGAGCAGTACTTC. It is translated as CASSPRTGAYEQYF.

The chain links TRBV4-1 to TRBJ2-1; weak D call: TRBD2 (5 bases). V lost 0 bases and J lost 5, with 8 bases in between. This CDR3 is 14 amino acids long. CDR1 and CDR2 (germline): MGHRA, YSYEKL. The CDR3 loop is CASSQESGNNEQFF. The CDR3, as DNA: TGCGCCAGCAGCCAAGAAAGCGGAAACAATGAGCAGTTCTTC.